The present T cell receptor beta chain was sequenced within a study of OX40 agonist ivuxolimab in advanced cancers. With respect to this clone: Its antigen is unknown.

Study-level results: CD8+ T cells were the subset that, on average, had more expanded clones than CD4+. Antigen specificity of clonally expanded peripheral T cells was not established.

Method: immunoSEQ multiplex PCR; TCRdb's copy keeps in-frame clones and lacks some. The top ten clones hold roughly 0.68% of a sample with roughly 61,000 clones, 80% to 90% of them seen once. V was pared by 10 bases and J by 2 bases, with 17 bases between. CDR3 length equals 14 residues. Germline V gene lookup returns CDR1 MNHNS and CDR2 SASEGT. The chain combines TRBV6-1 with TRBJ2-5; the D call may be TRBD1 or TRBD2 (5 bases each). The receptor was isolated from an adult with an advanced solid tumor such as melanoma, head and neck, liver or kidney cancer. This specimen consisted of CD4+ or CD8+ T cells sorted from blood, obtained in a trial of the OX40 agonist ivuxolimab. The CDR3 loop reads CAIGPGRTQETQYF. In DNA form, the CDR3 reads TGTGCCATCGGACCGGGACGGACTCAAGAGACCCAGTACTTC.